This record concerns one TCR beta chain sequence. Antigen unknown. These data belong to a study of T cells in Graves' hyperthyroidism and ophthalmopathy. Study-level information: Any treatment followed the collection of peripheral blood at initial diagnosis.

General study results and limits: Appearing also in blood were most of the thyroid clonotypes expanded above 0.001.

What was amplified from RNA transcripts were TCR beta CDR3 regions. The TCR CDR3 was amplified in a first-round RT-PCR using the HTBI primer set. TCRdb recomputed calls from the multiplex PCR reads with MiXCR, one row per CDR3 protein. The sample lists approximately 370,000 distinct CDR3 sequences, 14% to 15% occurring once. Deletions cut 4 bases from V and 5 bases from J, with 14 bases between. This CDR3 is built from 14 residues. Germline CDR1 is SEHNR and CDR2 is FQNEAQ (reference sequence). The study excluded patients with uncontrolled infection, other autoimmune disease, pregnancy or lactation. The PBMCs were taken from 10 ml of fresh peripheral blood.

The receptor comes from a woman aged 30 to 39 with Graves' hyperthyroidism. The sample comprised blood. This chain links TRBV7-9 with TRBJ1-2; D is possibly TRBD1 (5 bases). DNA for the CDR3: TGTGCCAGCAGCTGGCCAGGGCAGAGGTATGGCTACACCTTC. Its translation: CASSWPGQRYGYTF.